This T cell receptor (beta chain) was profiled in a study of radiotherapy plus CTLA-4 blockade in lung cancer (dated by TCRdb to the late 2010s). Broadly, across the study: Objective responses occurred in around 19% of enrolled patients, and over 30% achieved disease control. Here is what the overall study found, with its caveats: Increased serum interferon-beta after radiation, together with early dynamic changes in blood T cell clones, were reported to be the strongest predictors of response. After treatment with radiotherapy and ipilimumab, TCR clones that originated in tumors expanded in peripheral blood.

The study tested focal radiation therapy combined with CTLA-4 blockade (ipilimumab) in patients with chemo-refractory metastatic non-small-cell lung cancer. Libraries were prepared through the immunoSEQ multiplex PCR assay. The table was pulled from immuneACCESS by TCRdb, which kept in-frame rearrangements only. Such tables lose some clones; where checked, under half of the loss comes from unresolved V genes, and the rest has no known cause. The sample table shows 40,000 or so clones, and roughly 75% are seen once. The ten largest clones add up to approximately 9% of the sample. In regard to this clone: Its antigen is still unknown. Base qualities are not at hand, and no much larger clone is one base apart.

The CDR1 and CDR2 encoded by the germline V gene are MNHNS and SASEGT. Germline trimming: 6 bases from V, 7 bases from J; junction bases outside gene matches: 10. There are 15 amino acids in the CDR3, from cysteine to phenylalanine inclusive. Just the 45-base CDR3 DNA is kept, in frame starting at base 1. The sample was peripheral blood, taken from a patient treated with radiotherapy plus ipilimumab. The TCR sequence derives from a human donor with non-small cell lung cancer who had stable disease on radiotherapy plus ipilimumab. The chain is encoded by TRBV6-1 joined to TRBJ2-1, with TRBD1 matching 9 junction bases. The nucleotide sequence reads as follows: TGTGCCAGCAGCCTTACCGGGACAGGGAATAATGAGCAGTTCTTC. Translated, this is CASSLTGTGNNEQFF.